The T cell receptor (beta chain) described here comes from a study of blood T cell repertoires in COVID-19. Study information: COVID-19 samples collected from the United States, Italy and Spain covered acute and convalescent phases. The analysed material was cDNA or gDNA that came from T cells, B-cell-depleted T cells, or PBMCs.

In the authors' workflow: From reference gene primer amplification, estimates of nucleated cell counts were derived. Assay: immunoSEQ multiplex PCR; the TCRdb copy retains only in-frame clones and omits some. Clone size and V and J calls were adopted from that table, with D and trimming inferred from the DNA. The sample lists roughly 150,000 clones; 88% were seen once. The J segment lost 4 bases and the V segment lost 8 bases, leaving 13 bases of the junction unmatched. This CDR3 is 16 amino acids long. Germline CDR1 SNHLY, CDR2 FYNNEI. V and J are TRBV2 and TRBJ2-2; 7 bases line up with TRBD2. This receptor was taken from a human donor in a cohort sampled during active COVID-19. The sequenced sample consisted of peripheral blood. The CDR3 coding sequence is TGTGCCAGCGGTGGGAGGGAAGGGCCGAGCACCGGGGAGCTGTTTTTT. Protein product: CASGGREGPSTGELFF.